Each of the 27 T cell receptor beta chains below was sequenced from the same sample in a study of blood T cell repertoires in COVID-19. Some clones are missing from TCRdb's copy, which holds only in-frame ones; the method was immunoSEQ multiplex PCR. This sample yields around 150,000 clones, of which approximately 80% are seen a single time; 10% to 15% belongs to the top ten. Material for sequencing was PBMCs or T cells enriched from blood (not recorded which). The receptor source for this set is a woman aged 55-69 years who had recovered from COVID-19.

The rearrangement links TRBV4-1 to TRBJ1-2, with a possible D match to TRBD1 (6 bases). The CDR3 runs to 14 residues. The ends were cut back, 0 bases at V and 4 bases at J, with 9 bases in the middle. Germline CDR1 is MGHRA and CDR2 is YSYEKL. The CDR3 DNA reads as TGCGCCAGCAGCCAAGATCTCAGGGGCTATGGCTACACCTTC. Its translation is CASSQDLRGYGYTF.

The rearrangement joins TRBV14 to TRBJ1-2, with TRBD1 matching over 10 bases. CDR1 is SGHDN, CDR2 FVKESK, per germline. V lost 1 base, J lost 4 bases, and 9 bases stayed unmatched. This CDR3 is built from 17 residues. The CDR3 loop is CASSQVFSGTGVYGYTF. The CDR3 DNA sequence: TGTGCCAGCAGCCAAGTATTCTCCGGGACAGGGGTCTATGGCTACACCTTC.

As regards this clone: Relative to the germline gene, one junction end is altered; a read error may explain this. The chain employs TRBV5-6 and TRBJ1-4; D gene uncertain. Looked up from germline, CDR1 is SGHDT and CDR2 is YYEEEE. The CDR3 contains 16 residues. The CDR3 protein is CASSSGRAGTNEKLFF. The CDR3 region has the DNA TGTGCCAGTAGCTCCGGGAGGGCGGGAACTAATGAAAAACTGTTTTTT.

The chain links TRBV28 to TRBJ2-2; D unresolved. The CDR3 extends over 13 amino acids. The germline V gene has CDR1 MDHEN and CDR2 SYDVKM. V was trimmed by 3 bases and J by 2 bases, leaving 4 bases between them. The CDR3: CASSFKNTGELFF. The CDR3 nucleotides read TGTGCCAGCAGTTTTAAAAACACCGGGGAGCTGTTTTTT.

This chain connects TRBV7-3 to TRBJ2-1, with 9 bases aligning to TRBD2. V lost 5 bases to trimming and J lost 12 bases; unmatched junction nucleotides: 8. Germline V gives CDR1 SGHTA, CDR2 FQGTGA. The CDR3 is 13 amino acids. The CDR3 coding sequence is TGTGCCAGCAGCCAAGATGGAGCGGGAGGGCAGTTCTTC. This encodes CASSQDGAGGQFF.

The gene calls are TRBV6-1 and TRBJ2-7; D is ambiguous. The ends were cut back, 3 bases at V and 11 bases at J, with 11 bases in the middle. There are 11 residues in the CDR3. CDR1 is MNHNS, CDR2 SASEGT, per germline. CDR3 sequence reads: CASSDQAREYF. CDR3 sequence (DNA): TGTGCCAGCAGTGACCAAGCCCGGGAGTACTTC.

The chain employs TRBV2 and TRBJ2-2; D is possibly TRBD1 (6 bases). CDR3 length equals 17 residues. Germline V gene sequence: CDR1 SNHLY, CDR2 FYNNEI. Trimming removed 5 bases from V and 3 bases from J, with 19 bases in between. Here the CDR3 DNA reads TGTGCCAGCAGTCTGCCACAGGGCCTTCGAGACACCGGGGAGCTGTTTTTT. It yields the protein CASSLPQGLRDTGELFF.

This chain joins TRBV5-1 and TRBJ2-7; 7 nucleotides match TRBD2. V trimming: 4 bases; J trimming: 0 bases; junction bases outside the gene matches: 7. The CDR3 runs to 15 residues. Germline lookup yields CDR1 SGHRS and CDR2 YFSETQ. The DNA of the CDR3 is TGCGCCAGCAGCGGGGGACTACCGAGCTCCTACGAGCAGTACTTC. Translated: CASSGGLPSSYEQYF.

V is TRBV7-6 and J is TRBJ2-7; 9 bases agree with TRBD1. The V gene end was trimmed by 0 bases and the J gene end by 3 bases; junction bases not matched to a gene: 9. Germline lookup yields CDR1 SGHVS and CDR2 FNYEAQ. The CDR3 sequence is 17 residues long. CDR3 sequence: CASSLAGNRGPLYEQYF. The DNA for the CDR3 is TGTGCCAGCAGCTTAGCGGGGAACAGGGGGCCCCTCTACGAGCAGTACTTC. The variable domain in full, with the rest retrieved from reference TRBV7-6 and TRBJ2-7, is GAGVSQSPRYKVTKRGQDVALRCDPISGHVSLYWYRQALGQGPEFLTYFNYEAQQDKSGLPNDRFSAERPEGSISTLTIQRTEQRDSAMYRCASSLAGNRGPLYEQYFGPGTRLTVT.

The gene calls are TRBV6-5 and TRBJ2-7; D possibly corresponds to TRBD2 (7 bases). This CDR3 has 15 residues. Germline values: CDR1 MNHEY, CDR2 SVGAGI. V was pared by 4 bases and J by 3 bases, with 16 bases between. Here the CDR3 reads CASSSPGGRYYEQYF. The CDR3 DNA reads as TGTGCCAGCAGTTCTCCCGGGGGGCGCTACTACGAGCAGTACTTC.

V is TRBV12-5 and J is TRBJ1-2, with D maybe TRBD1 (5 bases). The CDR3 totals 14 residues. V was shortened by 8 bases and J by 7 bases, with 20 bases between the two germline ends. Germline CDR1 LGHNT, CDR2 FRNRAP. The CDR3 reads CASSGTGVRSGYTF. The CDR3 nucleotides read TGTGCTAGTTCCGGGACTGGGGTCCGGAGTGGCTACACCTTC.

V is TRBV6-1 and J is TRBJ2-7, with a tentative D call TRBD2 (6 bases). The CDR3 extends over 14 amino acids. The V and J ends lost 4 bases and 0 bases respectively, with 10 bases between them. Germline values: CDR1 MNHNS, CDR2 SASEGT. Here the CDR3 reads CASSVDYSSYEQYF. The DNA of the CDR3 is TGTGCCAGCAGTGTGGACTATAGCTCCTACGAGCAGTACTTC.

The rearrangement joins TRBV23-1 to TRBJ2-7, with 7 bases that match TRBD1. TRBV23-1 is treated as an ORF (open reading frame) with a function not yet certain. After removal of 2 bases from V and 2 bases from J, the junction contained 6 bases not matched to a gene. The CDR3 sequence is 15 residues long. DNA of the CDR3: TGCGCCAGCAGTCAACCGACAGGGCCCCCCTACGAGCAGTACTTC. The encoded protein is CASSQPTGPPYEQYF.

The chain links TRBV29-1 to TRBJ2-1, with 11 nucleotides matching TRBD1. This CDR3 has 14 residues. From germline, CDR1 is SQVTM and CDR2 ANQGSEA. V shed 7 bases, J shed 4 bases, and the junction held 6 bases outside the gene matches. The CDR3, as DNA: TGCAGCGGAGGGGACAGGGGGGGATACAATGAGCAGTTCTTC. Translation gives CSGGDRGGYNEQFF.

This chain connects TRBV5-1 to TRBJ2-1, with TRBD2 as a possible D gene (6 bases). This CDR3 contains 15 residues. Trimming cost V 7 bases and J 0 bases, with 14 bases left between them. The V gene's germline CDR1 is SGHRS and CDR2 YFSETQ. CDR3 loop: CASHPSGDSYNEQFF. CDR3 nucleotides: TGCGCCAGCCATCCATCGGGAGACTCCTACAATGAGCAGTTCTTC.

The chain joins TRBV5-5 to TRBJ1-2; D gene ambiguous. This CDR3 is built from 13 residues. Germline V CDR1 and CDR2: SGHKS, YYEKEE (reference sequence). Trimming removed 0 bases from V and 2 bases from J, with 5 bases in between. CDR3 residues: CASSLVQNYGYTF. The CDR3 DNA reads TGTGCCAGCAGCTTGGTCCAGAACTATGGCTACACCTTC.

The chain has TRBV27 and TRBJ2-1; 7 positions agree with TRBD2. The V gene's germline CDR1 is MNHEY and CDR2 SMNVEV (reference sequence). CDR3 length: 15 amino acids. Trimming at V came to 3 bases and at J to 5 bases, leaving 7 bases not matched to a gene. CDR3 amino acids: CASSLGGPFDNEQFF. In nucleotides, the CDR3 is TGTGCCAGCAGTTTGGGAGGGCCTTTTGACAATGAGCAGTTCTTC.

The rearrangement uses TRBV20-1 and TRBJ1-1; no firm D call. V shed 3 bases and J shed 4 bases, with 12 bases lying between them. The CDR3 loop spans 13 amino acids. Looked up from germline, CDR1 is DFQATT and CDR2 is SNEGSKA (reference sequence). The CDR3 loop reads CSASSSVGTEAFF. Written as DNA, the CDR3 is TGCAGTGCTAGTAGTTCGGTTGGCACTGAAGCTTTCTTT.

This clone has only a few counts. V and J are TRBV6-5 and TRBJ1-2; perhaps TRBD1 as D (6 bases). Looked up from germline, CDR1 is MNHEY and CDR2 is SVGAGI. This CDR3 has 12 residues. The germline V and J ends were trimmed by 5 bases and 4 bases, with 8 bases remaining between them. This chain's CDR3 is CASSRDTYGYTF. Written as DNA, the CDR3 is TGTGCCAGCAGTCGGGACACCTATGGCTACACCTTC.

This sequence joins TRBV7-9 and TRBJ2-7, with 8 bases matching TRBD1. The CDR3 is 14 residues long. V shed 5 bases, J shed 0 bases, and the junction held 3 bases outside the gene matches. The germline V gene has CDR1 SEHNR and CDR2 FQNEAQ (reference sequence). CDR3 coding DNA: TGTGCCAGCAGCAACGGACAGGGCTCCTACGAGCAGTACTTC. It is translated as CASSNGQGSYEQYF.

The genes are TRBV2 and TRBJ2-6; 14 nucleotides match TRBD2. The CDR3 loop spans 16 amino acids. Germline V gives CDR1 SNHLY, CDR2 FYNNEI. V was pared by 9 bases and J by 4 bases, with 5 bases of the junction left unmatched. The CDR3 loop is CARGLAGVRGANVLTF. CDR3 sequence (DNA): TGTGCCAGGGGACTAGCGGGAGTTCGGGGGGCCAACGTCCTGACTTTC.

The CDR3 region is CASRLNSPGVEAFF. In DNA form, the CDR3 reads TGTGCCAGCAGACTTAACAGCCCAGGGGTTGAAGCTTTCTTT. This chain links TRBV5-5 with TRBJ1-1; a weak D match, TRBD1 (6 bases). Germline values: CDR1 SGHKS, CDR2 YYEKEE (reference sequence). Trimming cost V 5 bases and J 7 bases, with 18 bases left between them. CDR3 length equals 14 residues.

The chain employs TRBV6-5 and TRBJ1-4; D is unresolved. The ends were cut back, 2 bases at V and 0 bases at J, with 7 bases in the middle. This CDR3 comprises 15 residues. The V gene's germline CDR1 is MNHEY and CDR2 SVGAGI. CDR3 protein: CASSYTGATNEKLFF. The CDR3 coding sequence is TGTGCCAGCAGTTACACGGGTGCAACTAATGAAAAACTGTTTTTT.

The chain employs TRBV29-1 and TRBJ2-1, with D maybe TRBD2 (7 bases). Trimming pared 3 bases from V and 1 base from J, leaving 16 bases between. Looked up from germline, CDR1 is SQVTM and CDR2 is ANQGSEA. The CDR3 covers 16 residues. In DNA, the CDR3 is TGCAGCGTTGAGGAGGGGGGGGCCGGGTCCTACAATGAGCAGTTCTTC. Translating gives CSVEEGGAGSYNEQFF.

This chain connects TRBV7-2 to TRBJ2-7, with 7 nucleotides matching TRBD1. Germline trimming cut 1 base from V and 2 bases from J; bases unmatched to any gene: 5. The CDR3 is made up of 15 amino acids. In germline, CDR1 is SGHTA, CDR2 FQGNSA. DNA for the CDR3: TGTGCCAGCAGCTTAGTTACTGGGACAGCCTACGAGCAGTACTTC. This encodes CASSLVTGTAYEQYF.

V gene TRBV5-1 combines with J gene TRBJ2-6; D not resolved. V was pared by 0 bases and J by 2 bases, with 9 bases between. CDR1 SGHRS and CDR2 YFSETQ come from the germline V gene. This CDR3 is 16 amino acids long. The CDR3 sequence: CASSLDVIPGANVLTF. The CDR3 nucleotides read TGCGCCAGCAGCTTGGATGTTATCCCTGGGGCCAACGTCCTGACTTTC.

The chain couples TRBV19 to TRBJ1-5; tentative D call: TRBD1 (5 bases). CDR1 is LNHDA and CDR2 is SQIVND in the germline V gene (reference sequence). The CDR3 length is 17 residues. The ends were cut back, 4 bases at V and 0 bases at J, with 16 bases in the middle. The CDR3 DNA is TGTGCCAGTAGTAGCGTTGTGACAGTCTATAGCAATCAGCCCCAGCATTTT. Translation: CASSSVVTVYSNQPQHF.